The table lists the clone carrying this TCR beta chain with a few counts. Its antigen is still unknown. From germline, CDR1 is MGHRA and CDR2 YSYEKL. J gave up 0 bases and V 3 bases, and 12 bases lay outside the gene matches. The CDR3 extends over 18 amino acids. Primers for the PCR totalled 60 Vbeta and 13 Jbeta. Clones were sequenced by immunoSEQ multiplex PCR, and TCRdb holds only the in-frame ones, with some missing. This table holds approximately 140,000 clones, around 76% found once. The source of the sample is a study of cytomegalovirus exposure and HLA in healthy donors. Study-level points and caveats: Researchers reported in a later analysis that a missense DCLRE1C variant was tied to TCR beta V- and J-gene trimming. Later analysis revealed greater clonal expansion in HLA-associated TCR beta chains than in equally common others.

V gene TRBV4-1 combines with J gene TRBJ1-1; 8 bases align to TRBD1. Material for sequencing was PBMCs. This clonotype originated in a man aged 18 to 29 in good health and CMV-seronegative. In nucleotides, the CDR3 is TGCGCCAGCAGCCATTTACAGGGGGGGATCGCCATGAACACTGAAGCTTTCTTT. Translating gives CASSHLQGGIAMNTEAFF.